What follows are 27 T cell receptor beta chains derived from one specimen sequenced in a study of T cells in Graves' hyperthyroidism and ophthalmopathy. RNA transcripts were the template for amplifying TCR beta CDR3 regions. Researchers ran a first-round RT-PCR on the TCR CDR3 using the HTBI primer set. TCRdb recomputed calls from the multiplex PCR reads with MiXCR, one row per CDR3 protein. The sample lists 610,000 or so distinct CDR3 sequences, more than 45% occurring once. Input material: peripheral blood or thyroid tissue (not recorded which). These receptors all come from a woman aged 18-29 years with Graves' hyperthyroidism.

The rearrangement links TRBV11-3 to TRBJ2-7, with D perhaps TRBD2 (6 bases). The DNA end favors TRBJ2-1, so the J call may be wrong. Germline CDR1 is SGHNT and CDR2 is YENEEA. The CDR3 contains 15 residues. The CDR3 spells CASSLGLAPNNEQFF. The CDR3 coding sequence is TGTGCCAGCAGCTTAGGTCTAGCGCCAAACAATGAGCAGTTCTTC.

This clonotype appeared once. The chain uses TRBV2 and TRBJ2-7, with D tentatively TRBD2 (5 bases). The germline CDR1 and CDR2 sequences are SNHLY and FYNNEI. Trimming removed 6 bases from V and 9 bases from J, with 12 bases in between. The CDR3 length is 11 residues. CDR3 sequence: CASSSEARQYF. CDR3 DNA sequence: TGTGCCAGCAGCTCGGAGGCGAGGCAGTACTTC.

This clonotype has ten or more counts. V and J are TRBV11-3 and TRBJ1-3; 8 nucleotides match TRBD1. CDR1 is SGHNT and CDR2 is YENEEA in the germline V gene. J was trimmed by 8 bases and V by 5 bases; bases with no gene match: 5. The CDR3 length is 13 residues. The CDR3 DNA reads as TGTGCCAGCAGCCGACAGGGGATGGACACCATATATTTT. It translates to CASSRQGMDTIYF.

As concerns this clonotype: Sequence at one end of the junction differs from germline and may be a read error. Here the CDR3 reads CASSQDRFRKLVF. The CDR3 region has the DNA TGCGCCAGCAGCCAAGATCGGTTCCGAAAACTGGTTTTT. The gene calls are TRBV4-3 and TRBJ1-4; D unresolved. The CDR3 spans 13 residues. Germline V CDR1 and CDR2: LGHNA, YSLEER.

The rearrangement joins TRBV20-1 to TRBJ2-3; 7 nucleotides agree with TRBD2. The germline V gene encodes CDR1 DFQATT and CDR2 SNEGSKA (reference sequence). Losses at the gene ends were 3 bases for V and 4 bases for J; bases not matched to a gene: 10. The CDR3 length is 15 residues. The CDR3 DNA reads as TGCAGTGCTAGGTCGGGGAGGGCCGTGGCAGATACGCAGTATTTT. Its protein is CSARSGRAVADTQYF.

At least ten counts were recorded for this clonotype. This chain connects TRBV7-6 to TRBJ2-6; 9 bases line up with TRBD1. The germline gives CDR1 SGHVS, CDR2 FNYEAQ. This CDR3 spans 18 amino acids. Trimming took 0 bases from V and 0 from J; bases not matched to a gene: 3. The DNA of the CDR3 is TGTGCCAGCAGCTTAGCGGGACAGGGCTTCTCTGGGGCCAACGTCCTGACTTTC. This encodes CASSLAGQGFSGANVLTF.

The rearrangement links TRBV7-9 to TRBJ2-7; a weak D match, TRBD1 (7 bases). The germline V and J ends were trimmed by 7 bases and 3 bases, with 19 bases remaining between them. There are 15 residues in the CDR3. Per germline, CDR1 SEHNR and CDR2 FQNEAQ (reference sequence). Written as DNA, the CDR3 is TGTGCCAGCACAAATTCGGGGGACAGAGACTACGAGCAGTACTTC. Protein: CASTNSGDRDYEQYF.

The rearrangement links TRBV16 to TRBJ2-3, with D possibly being TRBD1 or TRBD2 (5 bases each). The CDR3 covers 14 residues. V was cut by 4 bases and J by 1 base, with 9 bases left in between. Germline values: CDR1 KGHSY, CDR2 FQNENV. The CDR3 here is CASSPTGRTDTQYF. The DNA for the CDR3 is TGTGCCAGCAGCCCAACGGGACGCACAGATACGCAGTATTTT.

J is TRBJ2-3 and V is TRBV25-1; unclear D gene. The V gene lost 7 bases and the J gene lost 5 bases, with 10 bases spanning the gap. Germline CDR1 and CDR2: MGHDK and SYGVNS. The CDR3 is 12 amino acids. The CDR3 DNA sequence: TGTGCCAGCATAGGATTTTTAGATACGCAGTATTTT. It translates to CASIGFLDTQYF.

The chain employs TRBV7-2 and TRBJ2-3, with D perhaps matching TRBD2 (6 bases). V was trimmed by 7 bases and J by 6 bases, leaving 14 bases between them. The germline V gene has CDR1 SGHTA and CDR2 FQGNSA. This CDR3 is 13 amino acids long. This CDR3 is CASKPGATDTQYF. The CDR3 bases are TGTGCCAGCAAACCGGGAGCTACGGATACGCAGTATTTT.

This clonotype was observed a single time. The chain combines TRBV7-8 with TRBJ2-7; the D gene is possibly TRBD1 (5 bases). The V end lost 1 base, the J end lost 3 bases, and 16 bases lay between the germline ends. Germline lookup yields CDR1 SGHVS and CDR2 FQNEAQ. CDR3 size: 16 residues. In nucleotides, the CDR3 is TGTGCCAGCAGCTTAGAGCTGGGGCCATTGTTCTACGAGCAGTACTTC. It encodes CASSLELGPLFYEQYF.

This clonotype occurred many times. The V and J genes are TRBV24-1 and TRBJ2-7, with TRBD2 matching 8 bases. The germline CDR1 and CDR2 sequences are KGHDR and SFDVKD. Trimming took 1 base from V and 6 from J; bases not matched to a gene: 7. This CDR3 is 15 amino acids long. The CDR3 region has the DNA TGTGCCACCAGTGATTTCGCGGGGGGCCGAAGCGAGCAGTACTTC. Its protein product is CATSDFAGGRSEQYF.

Regarding this clonotype: This may stem from a read error, because a much larger clone lies one nucleotide away. The CDR3 nucleotides read TGCAGCGTTGAGAGGGTACTCAGCTCTGGAAACACCATATATTTT. Its translation is CSVERVLSSGNTIYF. The chain has TRBV29-1 and TRBJ1-3, with unresolved D. This CDR3 spans 15 amino acids. Trimming removed 3 bases at V and 0 bases at J, with 12 bases between. In germline, CDR1 is SQVTM, CDR2 ANQGSEA.

This clonotype was observed many times. V and J are TRBV5-1 and TRBJ1-3; 8 nucleotides align to TRBD1. Germline CDR1 is SGHRS and CDR2 is YFSETQ. CDR3 length equals 12 residues. V lost 7 bases to trimming and J lost 4 bases; unmatched junction nucleotides: 1. CDR3 coding DNA: TGCGCCAGCGGGACAGGAGGAAACACCATATATTTT. It yields the protein CASGTGGNTIYF.

In this sample, this clonotype turned up many times. V usage is TRBV2 and J usage is TRBJ2-7, with no clear D. Germline V CDR1 and CDR2: SNHLY, FYNNEI. The CDR3 totals 14 residues. V was pared by 4 bases and J by 0 bases, with 10 bases between. CDR3 residues: CASSGLLPSYEQYF. CDR3 in DNA: TGTGCCAGCAGTGGATTATTACCCTCCTACGAGCAGTACTTC. The whole variable domain, remainder taken from reference TRBV2 and TRBJ2-7, is EPEVTQTPSHQVTQMGQEVILRCVPISNHLYFYWYRQILGQKVEFLVSFYNNEISEKSEIFDDQFSVERPDGSNFTLKIRSTKLEDSAMYFCASSGLLPSYEQYFGPGTRLTVT.

This clonotype was seen at least ten times. The J gene is TRBJ1-5, the V gene TRBV5-8, with D perhaps matching TRBD1 (6 bases). Germline values: CDR1 SGHTS, CDR2 YDEGEE. The CDR3 is made up of 15 amino acids. V lost 3 bases and J lost 7, with 17 bases in between. The CDR3 DNA reads as TGTGCCAGCAGCTATGGACAGATTGCACCACAGCCCCAGCATTTT. It specifies CASSYGQIAPQPQHF.

The rearrangement joins TRBV20-1 to TRBJ1-2, with 8 bases aligning to TRBD1. Germline V gene lookup returns CDR1 DFQATT and CDR2 SNEGSKA (reference sequence). The CDR3 covers 13 residues. J gave up 6 bases and V 6 bases, and 9 bases lay outside the gene matches. The CDR3 DNA reads TGCAGTGCCGGGACAGGAGGAGGGGATGGCTACACCTTC. Its protein product is CSAGTGGGDGYTF.

This clonotype has only one observation. The rearrangement links TRBV7-9 to TRBJ2-7; unclear D gene. The germline gives CDR1 SEHNR, CDR2 FQNEAQ (reference sequence). V was cut by 5 bases and J by 2 bases, with 13 bases left in between. The CDR3 is 14 residues long. The CDR3 spells CASSTLVGTYEQYF. In DNA form, the CDR3 reads TGTGCCAGCAGCACCCTCGTGGGGACCTACGAGCAGTACTTC.

This clonotype was observed many times. The J gene is TRBJ2-7, the V gene TRBV13; 9 bases map to TRBD1. The CDR3 has 15 residues. Trimming removed 3 bases from V and 2 bases from J; junction bases left unmatched: 5. Germline assignment: CDR1 PRHDT and CDR2 FYEKMQ (reference sequence). As DNA, the CDR3 is TGTGCCAGCAGCTTCTTAGGACAGGGGCCCTACGAGCAGTACTTC. Translated, it gives CASSFLGQGPYEQYF. The full variable domain, with the rest looked up from reference TRBV13 and TRBJ2-7, is AAGVIQSPRHLIKEKRETATLKCYPIPRHDTVYWYQQGPGQDPQFLISFYEKMQSDKGSIPDRFSAQQFSDYHSELNMSSLELGDSALYFCASSFLGQGPYEQYFGPGTRLTVT.

Ten or more counts support this clonotype. The chain combines TRBV20-1 with TRBJ1-2; D is unclear. V shed 3 bases and J shed 8 bases, with 10 bases lying between them. The germline CDR1 and CDR2 sequences are DFQATT and SNEGSKA (reference sequence). This CDR3 is built from 11 residues. The CDR3 sequence: CSASSGLGYTF. CDR3 nucleotides: TGCAGTGCTAGTTCGGGTCTAGGCTACACCTTC.

Ten or more counts support this clonotype. The V and J genes are TRBV6-5 and TRBJ2-7; 7 nucleotides match TRBD1. Germline V gives CDR1 MNHEY, CDR2 SVGAGI. V lost 5 bases to trimming and J lost 3 bases; unmatched junction nucleotides: 10. The length of the CDR3 is 15 residues. This CDR3 is CASSRQGTAFYEQYF. In DNA form, the CDR3 reads TGTGCCAGCAGTCGCCAAGGGACAGCCTTCTACGAGCAGTACTTC.

Many counts were recorded for this clonotype. This chain connects TRBV2 to TRBJ2-7; 9 bases agree with TRBD2. Germline trimming cut 4 bases from V and 5 bases from J; bases unmatched to any gene: 3. This CDR3 has 13 residues. CDR1 and CDR2 from the germline V gene are SNHLY and FYNNEI. Written as DNA, the CDR3 is TGTGCCAGCAGTGTTAGCGGGAGAAACGAGCAGTACTTC. This codes for CASSVSGRNEQYF.

This clonotype was counted ten times or more. Here the CDR3 reads CSARPREDSGNTIYF. Here the CDR3 DNA reads TGCAGTGCTCGGCCGCGTGAGGACTCTGGAAACACCATATATTTT. The genes are TRBV20-1 and TRBJ1-3; D gene ambiguous. The V and J ends lost 5 bases and 0 bases respectively, with 14 bases between them. The CDR3 has 15 residues. CDR1 DFQATT and CDR2 SNEGSKA come from the germline V gene (reference sequence).

CDR3 residues: CASGTQGYGNQPQHF. The CDR3 DNA sequence: TGTGCCAGCGGAACCCAGGGGTATGGCAATCAGCCCCAGCATTTT. V and J are TRBV10-3 and TRBJ1-5; D may be TRBD1 (6 bases). Trimming took 10 bases from V and 2 from J, leaving 18 bases between them. The CDR3 extends over 15 amino acids. Germline V gene sequence: CDR1 ENHRY, CDR2 SYGVKD.

This clonotype has just one count. With a much larger clone just one base away, this may be a read error. The chain joins TRBV13 to TRBJ2-5; 8 nucleotides align to TRBD1. Germline V gives CDR1 PRHDT, CDR2 FYEKMQ (reference sequence). The CDR3 runs to 17 residues. The CDR3 DNA is TGCGCCAGCAGCTTGAGGACAGGGCGCGTTGGAGGAGAGGCCCAGTACTTC. Protein: CASSLRTGRVGGEAQYF.

This clonotype came up once. This clone may be a read error of a much larger clone one base away. DNA of the CDR3: TGTGCCACCAGCCCCAGGGACGGGGCGACCTACGAGCAGTACTTC. Translated: CATSPRDGATYEQYF. The chain couples TRBV15 to TRBJ2-7; perhaps D is TRBD1 or TRBD2 (5 bases each). CDR1 is LNHNV, CDR2 YYDKDF, per germline (reference sequence). V gave up 5 bases and J gave up 2 bases, with 16 bases separating them. This CDR3 has 15 amino acids.

This clonotype was detected many times. The chain couples TRBV29-1 to TRBJ2-3; 14 bases fit TRBD2. The V gene's germline CDR1 is SQVTM and CDR2 ANQGSEA. Trimming took 1 base from V and 8 from J; bases not matched to a gene: 5. The CDR3 covers 15 residues. The CDR3 loop is CSVEGLAGGRRTQYF. The CDR3 DNA is TGCAGCGTTGAAGGACTAGCGGGAGGGCGGCGTACGCAGTATTTT.